The T cell receptor beta chain described here comes from a study of T-cell reconstitution after alpha-beta-depleted transplantation in children. Unique molecular identifiers were incorporated when the TCRbeta library was constructed. TCRdb used MiXCR to reprocess the PCR reads, holding one entry per CDR3 protein. Here the sample spans about 350,000 distinct CDR3 sequences, 10% to 15% being singletons. Trimming removed 4 bases at V and 3 bases at J, with 14 bases between. Looked up from germline, CDR1 is SQVTM and CDR2 is ANQGSEA. This CDR3 contains 14 residues. Ten or more counts support this clonotype.

The gene calls are TRBV29-1 and TRBJ2-3; D may be TRBD2 (5 bases). This material consisted of PBMCs, taken from the stem cell graft. The sequence was collected from a human donor who donated a stem cell graft to a child with Fanconi anemia. The CDR3 DNA reads as TGCAGCGTTGGAGGGCGGCTAGCAACAGATACGCAGTATTTT. It encodes CSVGGRLATDTQYF.